These T cell receptor beta chains were read from a single sample in a study of T cell responses to AZD1222 COVID-19 vaccine. Using immunoSEQ multiplex PCR, the repertoire was profiled, and TCRdb retains in-frame clones only, with some absent. The sample shows approximately 110,000 clones, around 88% of them seen only once. This sample comprised peripheral blood, obtained on day 0 of AZD1222 vaccination. These receptors all come from an adult in good health. CDR3s include the opening cysteine and the closing phenylalanine or tryptophan. D genes are given only for firm matches. Clone size is given for some rows only: seen once, a few or many times, or a class if the clone is expanded.

>NA|TRBJ1-2|TRBV9|NA
TGTGCCAGCAGCGTAGAAGCAGGGACACTAAACTATGGCTACACCTTC
CASSVEAGTLNYGYTF
>TRBD1|TRBJ1-1|TRBV19|NA
TGTGCCAGTACCCAGAACGGGGGCAGGGGGAGCGCTTTCTTT
CASTQNGGRGSAFF
>TRBD2|TRBJ2-5|TRBV19|NA
TGTGCCAGTAGCCAGACTAGCGGGGGTTTTGAGACCCAGTACTTC
CASSQTSGGFETQYF
>NA|TRBJ1-2|TRBV18|NA
TGTGCCAGCTCAACGGGGCAGGGATCTAACTATGGCTACACCTTC
CASSTGQGSNYGYTF
>NA|TRBJ1-6|TRBV15|NA
TGTGCCACCAGCAGAACTTCGTCGATTGAGGGTTCACCCCTCCACTTT
CATSRTSSIEGSPLHF
>TRBD1|TRBJ1-6|TRBV4-1|few
TGCGCCAGCAGCCACCCGGGACAGGGGAATTCACCCCTCCACTTT
CASSHPGQGNSPLHF
>TRBD1|TRBJ2-7|TRBV2|NA
TGTGCCAGCAGTAACCTCAGGACAGGGAGGTACGAGCAGTACTTC
CASSNLRTGRYEQYF
>NA|TRBJ2-1|TRBV11-2|NA
TGTGCCAGCAGCTTAGATCTTGGGCTAGTACTCAATGAGCAGTTCTTC
CASSLDLGLVLNEQFF
>NA|TRBJ1-1|TRBV18|NA
TGTGCCAGCTCACCCCTGTTGAGAGGGGGCACTGAAGCTTTCTTT
CASSPLLRGGTEAFF
>NA|TRBJ1-1|TRBV18|NA
TGTGCCAGCTCACCAGGTTGGGGACCATACACTGAAGCTTTCTTT
CASSPGWGPYTEAFF
>NA|TRBJ1-2|TRBV25-1|NA
TGTGCCAGCAGTGAACCCGCGGTGTCGTATGGCTACACCTTC
CASSEPAVSYGYTF
>NA|TRBJ2-3|TRBV9|NA
TGTGCCAGCAGCATGCGACTGACAGATACGCAGTATTTT
CASSMRLTDTQYF
>TRBD1|TRBJ2-7|TRBV18|NA
TGTGCCAGCTCACCGACAGGGGGCCTCTCCTACGAGCAGTACTTC
CASSPTGGLSYEQYF
>NA|TRBJ2-7|TRBV28|NA
TGTGCCAGCGTGGGAAACTCCTACGAGCAGTACTTC
CASVGNSYEQYF
>NA|TRBJ1-3|TRBV7-3|NA
TGTGCCAGCAGCTTAGGGGGCCCTGGAAACACCATATATTTT
CASSLGGPGNTIYF
>NA|TRBJ1-1|TRBV5-1|NA
TGCGCCAGCAGCTTGGGGGTAACCAACACTGAAGCTTTCTTT
CASSLGVTNTEAFF
>NA|TRBJ2-3|TRBV7-7|NA
TGTGCTAGCAGCTTAGAGGCAGGATTGGGAACAGATACGCAGTATTTT
CASSLEAGLGTDTQYF
>TRBD1|TRBJ2-7|TRBV13|NA
TGTGCCAGCAGCTCTTCGGAAACCGGGACAGGGACCTACGAGCAGTACTTC
CASSSSETGTGTYEQYF
>TRBD1|TRBJ1-3|TRBV27|NA
TGTGCCAGCGGAACAGGGGGCGAAGGAAACACCATATATTTT
CASGTGGEGNTIYF
>TRBD1|TRBJ2-6|TRBV10-3|NA
TGTGCCATCAGTGGGGGCTTGACAGGGACGGAACCAGGGGCCAACGTCCTGACTTTC
CAISGGLTGTEPGANVLTF
>NA|TRBJ2-1|TRBV4-3|NA
TGCGCCAGCAGCCCCCGGGCGGACTACTTCAATGAGCAGTTCTTC
CASSPRADYFNEQFF
>NA|TRBJ1-4|TRBV20-1|NA
TGCAGTGCTACGACTGAAAAACTGTTTTTT
CSATTEKLFF
>NA|TRBJ2-7|TRBV20-1|NA
TGCAGTGCTAGTCATGGGGTAACCTACGAGCAGTACTTC
CSASHGVTYEQYF
>NA|TRBJ1-2|TRBV12-3/TRBV12-4|NA
TGTGCCAGCAGTTTAGGGGGTGGCTATGGCTACACCTTC
CASSLGGGYGYTF
>NA|TRBJ2-6|TRBV6-4|NA
TGTGCCAGCAGGACGGACTCTGGGGCCAACGTCCTGACTTTC
CASRTDSGANVLTF
>NA|TRBJ1-1|TRBV28|NA
TGTGCCAGCAGCAGGTTGGGTACTGAAGCTTTCTTT
CASSRLGTEAFF
>NA|TRBJ2-3|TRBV10-2|NA
TGCGCCAGCAGGTCCCCAGGGACCCCAGATACGCAGTATTTT
CASRSPGTPDTQYF
>TRBD1|TRBJ2-7|TRBV15|NA
TGTGCCACCAGCAGAGATCATCGGACAGGGGGCACCTACGAGCAGTACTTC
CATSRDHRTGGTYEQYF
>NA|TRBJ1-6|TRBV10-3|once
TGTGCCATCAGGGGGACGGATTCACCCCTCCACTTT
CAIRGTDSPLHF
>NA|TRBJ2-1|TRBV6-5|NA
TGTGCCAGCAGTTACTTAGGCCGTCGGGAGAATGAGCAGTTCTTC
CASSYLGRRENEQFF
>NA|TRBJ2-5|TRBV7-9|NA
TGTGCCAGCAGCTGGGGCCAGGGAGGAGAGACCCAGTACTTC
CASSWGQGGETQYF
>TRBD1|TRBJ2-6|TRBV6-2/TRBV6-3|NA
TGTGCCAGCAGTAAGGGACAGGGGGTCCAAGGCTCTGGGGCCAACGTCCTGACTTTC
CASSKGQGVQGSGANVLTF
>TRBD1|TRBJ1-1|TRBV2|NA
TGTGCCAGGAGGTCGGGACAGACGAACACTGAAGCTTTCTTT
CARRSGQTNTEAFF
>NA|TRBJ1-5|TRBV3-1/TRBV3-2|NA
TGTGCCAGCAGCCGGGGGAAGGGTCAGCCCCAGCATTTT
CASSRGKGQPQHF
>NA|TRBJ1-3|TRBV13|once
TGTGCCAGCAGCCCCGGCGATCTTGGAAACACCATATATTTT
CASSPGDLGNTIYF
>NA|TRBJ1-3|TRBV6-2/TRBV6-3|NA
TGTGCCAGCAGTTTCAGGGGACGGATCTCTGGAAACACCATATATTTT
CASSFRGRISGNTIYF
>TRBD1|TRBJ1-5|TRBV7-8|NA
TGTGCCAGCAGCCCAAGGACAGGGAATAGCAATCAGCCCCAGCATTTT
CASSPRTGNSNQPQHF
>NA|TRBJ1-1|TRBV7-2|NA
TGTGCCAGCAGCTTTCCCTGGACCTACACTGAAGCTTTCTTT
CASSFPWTYTEAFF
>NA|TRBJ1-3|TRBV4-3|few
TGCGCCAGCAGCCAAGATACGACAGTGGGAAACACCATATATTTT
CASSQDTTVGNTIYF
>NA|TRBJ2-7|TRBV5-6|NA
TGTGCCAGCAGCTTGGCCCTCAGCTCCTACGAGCAGTACTTC
CASSLALSSYEQYF
>NA|TRBJ1-1|TRBV28|NA
TGTGCCAGCAGTTCACCGGAGGGCTACACTGAAGCTTTCTTT
CASSSPEGYTEAFF
>NA|TRBJ2-1|TRBV7-9|few
TGTGCCAGCAGCCCGACAGCAAGCCTCTACAATGAGCAGTTCTTC
CASSPTASLYNEQFF
>NA|TRBJ2-1|TRBV5-1|once
TGCGCCAGCAAAGCAAGCGGCGATCCCAATGAGCAGTTCTTC
CASKASGDPNEQFF
>TRBD1|TRBJ1-1|TRBV11-1|NA
TGTGCCAGCAGCCCCCGGGACAGGGCGGATCGTCTAGCTTTCTTT
CASSPRDRADRLAFF
>TRBD1|TRBJ1-6|TRBV3-1/TRBV3-2|NA
TGTGCCAGCAGCACTACCACGGGACAGACAATCCCAAAATATAATTCACCCCTCCACTTT
CASSTTTGQTIPKYNSPLHF
>NA|TRBJ2-7|TRBV5-6|NA
TGTGCCAGCAGCTTGAACCACTACGAGCAGTACTTC
CASSLNHYEQYF
>NA|TRBJ1-3|TRBV19|NA
TGTGCCAGTAGTATCTCGGGCATCTCTGGAAACACCATATATTTT
CASSISGISGNTIYF
>NA|TRBJ2-3|TRBV29-1|NA
TGCAGCGTTGAGGCAGCTTCGTATACGCAGTATTTT
CSVEAASYTQYF
>TRBD1|TRBJ2-7|TRBV12-5|NA
TGTGCTAGTGGAAGGGACAGGGCCTACGAGCAGTACTTC
CASGRDRAYEQYF
>TRBD1|TRBJ2-1|TRBV2|NA
TGTGCCAGCAGTCCCGGGACAGGGTACGGAGAGCAGTTCTTC
CASSPGTGYGEQFF
>NA|TRBJ1-1|TRBV10-3|NA
TGTGCCATCAGTGAGACTCCCGGGACAAAGAACACTGAAGCTTTCTTT
CAISETPGTKNTEAFF
>NA|TRBJ1-4|TRBV6-5|NA
TGTGCCAGCAGCCCCGACCTACACGGAGAAAAACTGTTTTTT
CASSPDLHGEKLFF
>TRBD1|TRBJ2-1|TRBV6-2/TRBV6-3|NA
TGTGCCAGCAGTTACTCCGGGACAGGGGACTACAATGAGCAGTTCTTC
CASSYSGTGDYNEQFF
>TRBD2|TRBJ2-3|TRBV27|NA
TGTGCCAGCAGTTTATCGTGGGGGAGGGAGACAGATACGCAGTATTTT
CASSLSWGRETDTQYF
>NA|TRBJ2-7|TRBV5-6|NA
TGTGCCAGCAGCTTGGATCCGGGTCTCTGGAACGAGCAGTACTTC
CASSLDPGLWNEQYF